The 28 T cell receptor beta chains below come from one sample, sequenced in a study. TCRdb used MiXCR to reprocess the 5' RACE reads, holding one entry per CDR3 protein. The table includes just under 65,000 distinct CDR3 sequences, about 20% detected once. The specimen sequenced was memory CD4+ T cells sorted from a lymph node. Subset here: memory CD4+ T cells, CD4+CD45RO+CD25-. These receptors all stem from a female donor with breast cancer.

This clonotype is medium-sized. This sequence joins TRBV20-1 and TRBJ1-2; the D is unclear. CDR3 length: 12 residues. V gave up 2 bases and J gave up 3 bases, with 7 bases separating them. Germline CDR1 and CDR2: DFQATT and SNEGSKA (reference sequence). CDR3 nucleotide sequence: TGCAGTGCTAGACCGACCCACTATGGCTACACCTTC. Translating it yields CSARPTHYGYTF.

A remark on this clonotype: Since a much larger clone is just one base distant, this may be a read error. The chain uses TRBV29-1 and TRBJ2-7; D not certain. Germline V lookup: CDR1 SQVTM, CDR2 ANQGSEA. CDR3 length: 13 amino acids. V was clipped by 5 bases and J by 2 bases, with 13 bases between them. The CDR3 DNA sequence: TGCAGCGTTTGGGCCGGAAGGGCCTACGAGCAGTACTTC. Protein sequence: CSVWAGRAYEQYF.

V usage is TRBV9 and J usage is TRBJ2-5; TRBD1 might be the D (6 bases). V lost 3 bases, J lost 1 base, and 10 bases lay in between. The CDR3 is made up of 14 amino acids. Germline CDR1 SGDLS, CDR2 YYNGEE. CDR3 loop: CASSAQGIQETQYF. CDR3 sequence (DNA): TGTGCCAGCAGCGCCCAGGGGATCCAAGAGACCCAGTACTTC.

CDR3 DNA sequence: TGTGCCAGCAGTTACTCAGTTAGCGGGAATGAGCAGTTCTTC. Amino acid sequence: CASSYSVSGNEQFF. The chain couples TRBV6-6 to TRBJ2-1, with TRBD2 matching 7 bases. Germline CDR1 and CDR2: MNHNY and SVGAGI (reference sequence). The ends lost 0 bases at V and 7 bases at J; junction bases unmatched: 3. This CDR3 is 14 amino acids long.

The chain carries TRBV10-2 and TRBJ1-4, with no clear D. The germline gives CDR1 WSHSY, CDR2 SAAADI. V shed 0 bases and J shed 0 bases, with 5 bases lying between them. The CDR3 contains 15 residues. CDR3 amino acids: CASSESEATNEKLFF. CDR3 bases: TGCGCCAGCAGTGAGTCAGAGGCAACTAATGAAAAACTGTTTTTT.

This clonotype appeared once. The junction does not match germline at one end; this may be a read error. The rearrangement joins TRBV2 to TRBJ2-5, with D unresolved. CDR1 SNHLY and CDR2 FYNNEI come from the germline V gene. The CDR3 is made up of 12 amino acids. CDR3 coding DNA: TGTGCCTGCAGTATTAAAGCGGAGACCCAGTACTTC. This codes for CACSIKAETQYF.

This clonotype was picked up many times. The rearrangement uses TRBV5-5 and TRBJ1-5; D not resolved. The length of the CDR3 is 15 residues. Looked up from germline, CDR1 is SGHKS and CDR2 is YYEKEE (reference sequence). V lost 1 base and J lost 0, with 8 bases in between. The chain's CDR3 is CASSLIGHSNQPQHF. The CDR3 DNA sequence: TGTGCCAGCAGCTTGATAGGGCATAGCAATCAGCCCCAGCATTTT.

Turning to this clonotype: This sequence may be a read error, since a much larger clone differs from it by one base. V gene TRBV20-1 combines with J gene TRBJ2-3; no clear D gene. Trimming took 3 bases from V and 10 from J, leaving 14 bases between them. Germline-derived CDR1 and CDR2 are DFQATT and SNEGSKA (reference sequence). This CDR3 comprises 12 residues. The CDR3 sequence is CSASLGLNAQYF. The CDR3 DNA follows: TGCAGTGCTAGTTTGGGCCTGAATGCGCAGTATTTT.

This sequence joins TRBV7-2 and TRBJ2-7; D gene ambiguous. The CDR3 sequence is 12 residues long. In germline, CDR1 is SGHTA, CDR2 FQGNSA. The V gene lost 5 bases and the J gene lost 9 bases, with 14 bases spanning the gap. This CDR3 reads CASSRDQSGQYF. The CDR3 DNA is TGTGCCAGCAGCCGTGACCAATCTGGGCAGTACTTC.

This clonotype has more than one count but fewer than ten. The chain joins TRBV5-1 to TRBJ1-5; TRBD1 aligns across 7 bases. The germline V gene encodes CDR1 SGHRS and CDR2 YFSETQ. J gave up 2 bases and V 4 bases, and 6 bases lay outside the gene matches. The CDR3 sequence is 15 residues long. In nucleotides, the CDR3 is TGCGCCAGCAGCCCGCAGGGGGGCGGCAATCAGCCCCAGCATTTT. This translates into CASSPQGGGNQPQHF.

This clonotype showed up just a few times. The chain employs TRBV30 and TRBJ2-2; D is unclear. Trimming pared 2 bases from V and 2 bases from J, leaving 3 bases between. Germline values: CDR1 GTSNPN, CDR2 SVGIG (reference sequence). The CDR3 contains 12 residues. CDR3: CAWSLNTGELFF. Written as DNA, the CDR3 is TGTGCCTGGAGTTTAAACACCGGGGAGCTGTTTTTT.

This clonotype was counted at least ten times. The J gene is TRBJ1-2, the V gene TRBV20-1; the match to TRBD1 covers 7 bases. The CDR3 is 15 residues long. Looked up from germline, CDR1 is DFQATT and CDR2 is SNEGSKA (reference sequence). J was trimmed by 5 bases and V by 6 bases; bases with no gene match: 15. In DNA form, the CDR3 reads TGCAGTGCAACCCCTTTGTATCAGGGGGGATATGGCTACACCTTC. This translates into CSATPLYQGGYGYTF.

To note about this clonotype: A much larger clone sits a single nucleotide away, making a read error possible. The gene calls are TRBV7-9 and TRBJ1-1; 7 bases are shared with TRBD1. This CDR3 is built from 14 residues. Germline CDR1 reads SEHNR; CDR2 reads FQNEAQ (reference sequence). The CDR3 protein is CAGRREGTATEAFF. CDR3 nucleotide sequence: TGTGCCGGCAGGCGGGAGGGGACAGCCACTGAAGCTTTCTTT.

Regarding this clonotype: The junction departs from germline at one end; a sequencing error may be responsible. The rearrangement joins TRBV7-6 to TRBJ2-2; 7 nucleotides align to TRBD2. Germline CDR1 and CDR2: SGHVS and FNYEAQ. The CDR3 is 18 amino acids. The CDR3 DNA reads as TGTGCCAGCAACTTAAATCCGTTCCGGGAGGCGTCTACCGGGGAGCTGTTTTTT. This gives the protein CASNLNPFREASTGELFF.

The J gene is TRBJ1-3, the V gene TRBV7-9; a weak D match, TRBD1 (5 bases). The CDR3 has 20 amino acids. Germline V gene sequence: CDR1 SEHNR, CDR2 FQNEAQ (reference sequence). The ends were cut back, 5 bases at V and 1 base at J, with 27 bases in the middle. The CDR3 bases are TGTGCCAGCAGCCCTCGGTTTACGGGACCGGCTATGTCTTCTGGAAACACCATATATTTT. It yields the protein CASSPRFTGPAMSSGNTIYF.

V gene TRBV6-5 combines with J gene TRBJ1-2; 7 positions match TRBD1. The junction had 13 bases not matched to a gene; V was cut back by 2 bases and J by 7 bases. Germline V CDR1 and CDR2: MNHEY, SVGAGI. This CDR3 is built from 16 residues. CDR3 in amino acids: CASSYMPGQRASGYTF. In DNA form, the CDR3 reads TGTGCCAGCAGTTACATGCCGGGACAGCGTGCGAGTGGCTACACCTTC.

This clonotype was picked up many times. This chain links TRBV5-1 with TRBJ2-7; 12 bases are shared with TRBD2. Trimming at V came to 4 bases and at J to 3 bases, leaving 2 bases not matched to a gene. Germline lookup yields CDR1 SGHRS and CDR2 YFSETQ. CDR3 length: 14 amino acids. CDR3 residues: CASSQGLAGYEQYF. The CDR3, as DNA: TGCGCCAGCAGCCAGGGACTAGCGGGCTACGAGCAGTACTTC. Looking up the rest from reference TRBV5-1 and TRBJ2-7 gives the full variable domain: KAGVTQTPRYLIKTRGQQVTLSCSPISGHRSVSWYQQTPGQGLQFLFEYFSETQRNKGNFPGRFSGRQFSNSRSEMNVSTLELGDSALYLCASSQGLAGYEQYFGPGTRLTVT.

The rearrangement links TRBV7-3 to TRBJ1-1; 9 bases are shared with TRBD1. The CDR3 is 15 amino acids. Germline assignment: CDR1 SGHTA and CDR2 FQGTGA. V shed 5 bases, J shed 0 bases, and the junction held 4 bases outside the gene matches. In DNA, the CDR3 is TGTGCCAGCAGCCAGGGACAGGGAATGAACACTGAAGCTTTCTTT. The encoded protein is CASSQGQGMNTEAFF.

The chain's CDR3 is CASSYGPDTQYF. In DNA, the CDR3 is TGCGCCAGCAGCTATGGCCCAGATACGCAGTATTTT. The V and J genes are TRBV5-1 and TRBJ2-3; D unresolved. Trimming cost V 3 bases and J 4 bases, with 6 bases left between them. The germline gives CDR1 SGHRS, CDR2 YFSETQ. This CDR3 spans 12 amino acids.

This clonotype was recorded a few times. The genes are TRBV7-6 and TRBJ2-3, with 11 bases aligning to TRBD2. This CDR3 region has 14 residues. Germline CDR1 and CDR2: SGHVS and FNYEAQ. V dropped 5 bases and J dropped 11; count of bases not matched to a gene: 9. CDR3: CASSPDSGRGEQYF. The CDR3 bases are TGTGCCAGCAGCCCCGATAGCGGGAGGGGTGAGCAGTATTTT.

V is TRBV6-6 and J is TRBJ1-2, with D unresolved. Per germline, CDR1 MNHNY and CDR2 SVGAGI (reference sequence). This CDR3 is built from 12 residues. V was trimmed by 5 bases and J by 6 bases, leaving 10 bases between them. CDR3 coding DNA: TGTGCCAGCAGTAAATCGGGGAATGGCTACACCTTC. Translation: CASSKSGNGYTF.

This clonotype has more than one count but fewer than ten. The genes are TRBV7-2 and TRBJ1-2; 7 bases are a match to TRBD1. J lost 0 bases, V lost 5 bases, and 18 bases had no gene match. The CDR3 sequence is 19 residues long. The V gene's germline CDR1 is SGHTA and CDR2 FQGNSA. CDR3 protein: CASSLTRQGLQGSNYGYTF. The CDR3 DNA follows: TGTGCCAGCAGCCTGACCAGACAGGGCTTGCAGGGCTCTAACTATGGCTACACCTTC.

This CDR3 reads CSVAGTIDQPQHF. The CDR3 DNA sequence: TGCAGCGTGGCCGGGACCATCGATCAGCCCCAGCATTTT. The chain couples TRBV29-1 to TRBJ1-5; D is perhaps TRBD1 (5 bases). The germline CDR1 and CDR2 sequences are SQVTM and ANQGSEA. CDR3 length: 13 residues. V was shortened by 6 bases and J by 5 bases, with 14 bases between the two germline ends.

This clonotype is labeled medium-sized. This chain connects TRBV7-2 to TRBJ1-1, with D uncertain. The CDR3 has 13 amino acids. The ends were cut back, 1 base at V and 3 bases at J, with 6 bases in the middle. Germline loops: CDR1 SGHTA, CDR2 FQGNSA. The CDR3 DNA sequence: TGTGCCAGCAGCTTAGAACAGCACACTGAAGCTTTCTTT. Its translation: CASSLEQHTEAFF.

This clonotype was observed a single time. Compared with germline, one end of the junction differs, possibly owing to a read error. The genes are TRBV4-3 and TRBJ2-7, with 13 nucleotides matching TRBD2. From germline, CDR1 is LGHNA and CDR2 YSLEER. The CDR3 spans 16 residues. The CDR3 sequence is CASSHTSGRGPYDQYF. The CDR3 DNA reads TGCGCCAGCAGCCACACTAGCGGGAGGGGTCCCTACGATCAGTACTTC.

V and J are TRBV24-1 and TRBJ2-3; the match to TRBD1 covers 7 bases. The CDR3 loop spans 16 amino acids. J was trimmed by 3 bases and V by 3 bases; bases with no gene match: 8. In germline, CDR1 is KGHDR, CDR2 SFDVKD. CDR3 nucleotide sequence: TGTGCCACCAGTGATGATGACAGGGTCGGGACAGATACGCAGTATTTT. This translates into CATSDDDRVGTDTQYF.

This clonotype was seen only a few times. The conserved phenylalanine or tryptophan is not found at the CDR3 terminus, so this likely reflects a read error. The chain links TRBV20-1 to TRBJ1-1; the D gene is possibly TRBD1 (5 bases). V lost 3 bases, J lost 6 bases, and 17 bases lay in between. The germline gives CDR1 DFQATT, CDR2 SNEGSKA (reference sequence). The CDR3 totals 14 residues. The CDR3 DNA reads as TGCAGTGCTAGTATTCCAGGGAAATTCGCTGAAGCTTTCTCT. Its translation is CSASIPGKFAEAFS.

The chain couples TRBV5-1 to TRBJ2-5; D might be TRBD1 (6 bases). V was cut by 2 bases and J by 1 base, with 9 bases left in between. The CDR3 is made up of 14 amino acids. Germline CDR1 reads SGHRS; CDR2 reads YFSETQ. CDR3 loop: CASSFQGFQETQYF. The CDR3 nucleotides read TGCGCCAGCAGCTTCCAGGGGTTCCAAGAGACCCAGTACTTC.